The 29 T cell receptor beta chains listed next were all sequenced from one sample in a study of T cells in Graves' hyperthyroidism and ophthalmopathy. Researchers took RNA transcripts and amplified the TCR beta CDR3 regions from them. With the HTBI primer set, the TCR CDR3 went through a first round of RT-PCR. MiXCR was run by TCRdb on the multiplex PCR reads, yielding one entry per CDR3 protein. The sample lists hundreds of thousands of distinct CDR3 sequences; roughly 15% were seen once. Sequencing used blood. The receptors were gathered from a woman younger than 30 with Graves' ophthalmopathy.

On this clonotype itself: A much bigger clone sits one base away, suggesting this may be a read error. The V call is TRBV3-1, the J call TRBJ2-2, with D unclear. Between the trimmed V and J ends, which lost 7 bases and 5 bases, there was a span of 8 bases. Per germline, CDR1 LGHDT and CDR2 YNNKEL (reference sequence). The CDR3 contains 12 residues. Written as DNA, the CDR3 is TGTGCCAGCAACCACCGTACCGGGGAGCTGTTTTTT. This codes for CASNHRTGELFF.

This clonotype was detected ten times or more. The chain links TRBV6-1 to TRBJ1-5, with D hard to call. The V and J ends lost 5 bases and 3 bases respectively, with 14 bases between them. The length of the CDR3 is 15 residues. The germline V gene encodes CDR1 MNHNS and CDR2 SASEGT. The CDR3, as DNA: TGTGCCAGCAGTCCTTTAAGCGGGGACAATCAGCCCCAGCATTTT. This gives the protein CASSPLSGDNQPQHF.

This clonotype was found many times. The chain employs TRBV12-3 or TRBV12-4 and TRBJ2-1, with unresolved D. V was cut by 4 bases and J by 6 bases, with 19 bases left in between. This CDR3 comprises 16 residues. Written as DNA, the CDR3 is TGTGCCAGCAGTTCATTAGTGTTTAATCGTTCCAATGAGCAGTTCTTC. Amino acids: CASSSLVFNRSNEQFF.

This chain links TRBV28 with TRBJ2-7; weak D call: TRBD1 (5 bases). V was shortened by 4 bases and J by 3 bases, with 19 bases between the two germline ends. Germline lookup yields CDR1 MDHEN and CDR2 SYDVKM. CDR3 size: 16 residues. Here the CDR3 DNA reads TGTGCCAGCAGTTCCAACACGGCAGGGCTGGGCTACGAGCAGTACTTC. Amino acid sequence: CASSSNTAGLGYEQYF.

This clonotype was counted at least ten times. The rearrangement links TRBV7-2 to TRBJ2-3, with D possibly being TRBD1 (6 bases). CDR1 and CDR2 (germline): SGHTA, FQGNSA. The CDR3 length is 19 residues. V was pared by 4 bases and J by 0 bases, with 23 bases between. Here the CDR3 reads CASSYNLGQLFTSTDTQYF. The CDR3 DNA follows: TGTGCCAGCAGCTATAACCTAGGACAGTTGTTTACTAGCACAGATACGCAGTATTTT.

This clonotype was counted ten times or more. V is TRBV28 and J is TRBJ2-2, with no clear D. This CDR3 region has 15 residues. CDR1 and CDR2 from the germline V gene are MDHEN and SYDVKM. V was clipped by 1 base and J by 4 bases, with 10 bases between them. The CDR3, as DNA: TGTGCCAGCAGTTTATCCGGGCTGCGCACCGGGGAGCTGTTTTTT. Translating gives CASSLSGLRTGELFF.

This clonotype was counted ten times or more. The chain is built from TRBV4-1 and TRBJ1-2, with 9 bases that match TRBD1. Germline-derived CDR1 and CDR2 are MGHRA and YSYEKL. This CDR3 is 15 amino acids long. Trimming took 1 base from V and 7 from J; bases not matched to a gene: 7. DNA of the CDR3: TGCGCCAGCAGCCAAGGGCCGGGACAGGGAGGTGGCTACACCTTC. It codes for CASSQGPGQGGGYTF.

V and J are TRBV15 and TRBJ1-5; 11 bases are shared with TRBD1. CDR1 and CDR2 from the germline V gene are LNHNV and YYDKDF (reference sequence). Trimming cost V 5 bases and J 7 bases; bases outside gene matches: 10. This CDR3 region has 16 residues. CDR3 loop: CATSPGTGGSRQPQHF. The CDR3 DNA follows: TGTGCCACCAGCCCCGGGACAGGGGGAAGTCGGCAGCCCCAGCATTTT.

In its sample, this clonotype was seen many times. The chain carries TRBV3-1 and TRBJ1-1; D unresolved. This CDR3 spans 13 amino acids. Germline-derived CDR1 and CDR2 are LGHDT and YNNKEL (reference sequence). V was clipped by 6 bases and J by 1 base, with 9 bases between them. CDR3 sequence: CASRAGPNTEAFF. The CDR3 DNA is TGTGCCAGCAGGGCAGGACCGAACACTGAAGCTTTCTTT.

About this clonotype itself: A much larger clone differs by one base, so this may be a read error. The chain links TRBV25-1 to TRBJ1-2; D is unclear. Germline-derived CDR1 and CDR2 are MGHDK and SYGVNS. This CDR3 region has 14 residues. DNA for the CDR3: TGTGTCAGCAGTGAATTGGGAGCCAACTATGGCTACACCTTC. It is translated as CVSSELGANYGYTF.

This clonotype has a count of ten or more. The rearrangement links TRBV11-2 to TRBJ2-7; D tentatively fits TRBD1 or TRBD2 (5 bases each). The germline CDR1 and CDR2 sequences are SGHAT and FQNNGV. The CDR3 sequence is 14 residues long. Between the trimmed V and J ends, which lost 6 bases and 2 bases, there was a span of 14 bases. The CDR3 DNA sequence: TGTGCCAGCAGGACGGGGCGTGGAGCCTACGAGCAGTACTTC. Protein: CASRTGRGAYEQYF.

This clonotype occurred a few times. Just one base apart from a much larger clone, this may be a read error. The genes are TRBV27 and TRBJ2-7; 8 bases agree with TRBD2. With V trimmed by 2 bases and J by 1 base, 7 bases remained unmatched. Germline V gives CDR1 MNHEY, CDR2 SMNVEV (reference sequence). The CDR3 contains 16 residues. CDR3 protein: CASSLRGGGGSYEQYF. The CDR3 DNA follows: TGTGCCAGCAGTTTACGGGGGGGGGGAGGGTCCTACGAGCAGTACTTC.

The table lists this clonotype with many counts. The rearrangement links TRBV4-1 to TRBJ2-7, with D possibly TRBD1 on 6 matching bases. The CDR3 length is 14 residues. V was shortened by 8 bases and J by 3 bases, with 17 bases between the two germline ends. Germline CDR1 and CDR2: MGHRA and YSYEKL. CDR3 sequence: CASAPKQGLYEQYF. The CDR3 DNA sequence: TGCGCCAGCGCGCCAAAACAGGGTCTCTACGAGCAGTACTTC.

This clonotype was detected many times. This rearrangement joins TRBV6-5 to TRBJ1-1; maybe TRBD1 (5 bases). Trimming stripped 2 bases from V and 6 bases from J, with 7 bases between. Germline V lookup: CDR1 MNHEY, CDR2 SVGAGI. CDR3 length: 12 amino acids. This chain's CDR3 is CASSYGGAEAFF. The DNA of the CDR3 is TGTGCCAGCAGTTACGGGGGGGCTGAAGCTTTCTTT.

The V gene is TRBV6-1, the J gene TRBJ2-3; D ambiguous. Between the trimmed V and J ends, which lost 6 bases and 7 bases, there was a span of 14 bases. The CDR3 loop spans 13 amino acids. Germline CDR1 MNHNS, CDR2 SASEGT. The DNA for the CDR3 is TGTGCCAGCAGCCTACTCCGCGGATATACGCAGTATTTT. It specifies CASSLLRGYTQYF.

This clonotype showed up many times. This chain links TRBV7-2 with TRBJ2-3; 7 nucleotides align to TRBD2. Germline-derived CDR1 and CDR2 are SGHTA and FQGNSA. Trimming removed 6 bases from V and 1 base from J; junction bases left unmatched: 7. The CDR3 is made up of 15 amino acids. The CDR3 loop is CASRATSIRTDTQYF. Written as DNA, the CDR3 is TGTGCCAGCAGAGCGACTAGCATTCGCACAGATACGCAGTATTTT.

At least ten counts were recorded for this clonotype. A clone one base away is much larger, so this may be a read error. CDR3 residues: CASSSDGTGTQETQYF. The CDR3 region has the DNA TGTGCCAGCAGCTCAGATGGGACCGGCACGCAAGAGACCCAGTACTTC. V is TRBV11-3 and J is TRBJ2-5, with D perhaps matching TRBD1 or TRBD2 (5 bases each). Looked up from germline, CDR1 is SGHNT and CDR2 is YENEEA. The CDR3 has 16 amino acids. V shed 4 bases and J shed 2 bases, with 17 bases lying between them.

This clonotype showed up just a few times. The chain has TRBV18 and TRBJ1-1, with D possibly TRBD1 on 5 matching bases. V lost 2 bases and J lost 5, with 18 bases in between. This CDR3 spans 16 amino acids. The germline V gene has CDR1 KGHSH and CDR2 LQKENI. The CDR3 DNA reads TGTGCCAGCTCACCAAGGGCAGGCAGGGAAGGGACTGAAGCTTTCTTT. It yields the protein CASSPRAGREGTEAFF.

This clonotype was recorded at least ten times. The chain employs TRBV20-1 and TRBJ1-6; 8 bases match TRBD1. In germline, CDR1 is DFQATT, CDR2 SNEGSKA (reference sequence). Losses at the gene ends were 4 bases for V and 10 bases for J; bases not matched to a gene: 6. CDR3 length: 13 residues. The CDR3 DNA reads TGCAGTGCTAAGACAGGGGATGGATCACCCCTCCACTTT. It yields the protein CSAKTGDGSPLHF.

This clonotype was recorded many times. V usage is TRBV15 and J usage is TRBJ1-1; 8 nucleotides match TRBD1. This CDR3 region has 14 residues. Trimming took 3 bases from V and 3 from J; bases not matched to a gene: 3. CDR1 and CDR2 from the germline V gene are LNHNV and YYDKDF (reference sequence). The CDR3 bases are TGTGCCACCAGCAGGAACAGGGGGGACACTGAAGCTTTCTTT. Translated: CATSRNRGDTEAFF.

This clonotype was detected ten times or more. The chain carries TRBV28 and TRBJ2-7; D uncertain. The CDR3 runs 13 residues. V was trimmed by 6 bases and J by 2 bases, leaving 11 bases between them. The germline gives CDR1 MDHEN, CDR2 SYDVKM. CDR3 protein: CASSPSVTYEQYF. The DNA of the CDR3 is TGTGCCAGCAGCCCTAGTGTAACCTACGAGCAGTACTTC. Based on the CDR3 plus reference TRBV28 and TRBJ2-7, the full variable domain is DVKVTQSSRYLVKRTGEKVFLECVQDMDHENMFWYRQDPGLGLRLIYFSYDVKMKEKGDIPEGYSVSREKKERFSLILESASTNQTSMYLCASSPSVTYEQYFGPGTRLTVT.

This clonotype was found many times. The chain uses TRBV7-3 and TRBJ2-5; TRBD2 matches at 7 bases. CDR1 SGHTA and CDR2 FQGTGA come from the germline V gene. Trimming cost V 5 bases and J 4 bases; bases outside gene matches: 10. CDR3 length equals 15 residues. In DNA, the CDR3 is TGTGCCAGCAGCCCCCAAGCGGGGTCGTTAGAGACCCAGTACTTC. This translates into CASSPQAGSLETQYF.

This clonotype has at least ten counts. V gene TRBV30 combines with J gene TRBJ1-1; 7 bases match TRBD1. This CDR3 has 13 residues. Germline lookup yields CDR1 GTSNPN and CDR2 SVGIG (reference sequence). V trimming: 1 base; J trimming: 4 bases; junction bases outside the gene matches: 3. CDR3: CAWSAQGPTEAFF. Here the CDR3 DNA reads TGTGCCTGGAGTGCACAGGGGCCCACTGAAGCTTTCTTT.

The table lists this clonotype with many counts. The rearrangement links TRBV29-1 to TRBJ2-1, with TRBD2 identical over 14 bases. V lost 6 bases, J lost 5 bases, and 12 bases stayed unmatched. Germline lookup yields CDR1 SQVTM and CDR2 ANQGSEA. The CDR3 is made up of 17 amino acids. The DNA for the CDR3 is TGCAGCGTCTGTTTGATCGGGACTAGCGGGAGACACAATGAGCAGTTCTTC. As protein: CSVCLIGTSGRHNEQFF.

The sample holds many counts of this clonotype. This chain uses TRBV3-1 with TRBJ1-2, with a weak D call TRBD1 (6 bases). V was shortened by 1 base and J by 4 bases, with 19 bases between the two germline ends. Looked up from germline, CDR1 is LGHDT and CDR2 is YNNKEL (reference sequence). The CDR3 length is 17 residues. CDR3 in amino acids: CASSQVGSRDRFYGYTF. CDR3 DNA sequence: TGTGCCAGCAGCCAAGTTGGGAGCCGAGACAGGTTCTATGGCTACACCTTC.

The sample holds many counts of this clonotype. CDR3 in amino acids: CASRFGWGLSTDTQYF. CDR3 nucleotides: TGTGCCAGCAGATTTGGGTGGGGGCTAAGCACAGATACGCAGTATTTT. V usage is TRBV7-3 and J usage is TRBJ2-3; weak D call: TRBD1 (6 bases). This CDR3 comprises 16 residues. CDR1 and CDR2 (germline): SGHTA, FQGTGA. Trimming removed 6 bases at V and 0 bases at J, with 16 bases between.

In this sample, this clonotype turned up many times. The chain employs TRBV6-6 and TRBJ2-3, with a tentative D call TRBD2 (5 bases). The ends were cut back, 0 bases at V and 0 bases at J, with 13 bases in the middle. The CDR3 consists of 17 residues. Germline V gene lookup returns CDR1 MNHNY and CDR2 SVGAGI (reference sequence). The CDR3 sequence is CASSYSREGSSTDTQYF. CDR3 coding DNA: TGTGCCAGCAGTTACTCGAGAGAGGGCAGTAGCACAGATACGCAGTATTTT.

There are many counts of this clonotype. Written as DNA, the CDR3 is TGTGCCAGCAGCTTAGTGGCGACTAGCGGGTTAAATGAGCAGTTCTTC. This translates into CASSLVATSGLNEQFF. The rearrangement links TRBV7-2 to TRBJ2-1; TRBD2 agrees at 10 bases. Trimming removed 1 base from V and 7 bases from J; junction bases left unmatched: 7. Germline values: CDR1 SGHTA, CDR2 FQGNSA. The CDR3 extends over 16 amino acids.

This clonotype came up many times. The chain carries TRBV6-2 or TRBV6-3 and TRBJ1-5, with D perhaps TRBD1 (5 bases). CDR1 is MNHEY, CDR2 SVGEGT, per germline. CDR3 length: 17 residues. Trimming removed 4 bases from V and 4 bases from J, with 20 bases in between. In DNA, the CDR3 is TGTGCCAGCAGTTCCCCCAGCGGGACCTTAGGGAATCAGCCCCAGCATTTT. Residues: CASSSPSGTLGNQPQHF.